The 18 T cell receptor beta chains below come from one sample, sequenced in a study of memory CD4+ T cells and cytomegalovirus serostatus. The sort gate was single viable CD3+CD4+CD8-CD45RO+ cells for memory CD4+ T cells. Here immunoSEQ multiplex PCR was the method, and the copy in TCRdb shows in-frame clones only, minus some. The data hold about 45,000 clones, with approximately 78% observed a single time. The specimen was memory CD4+ T cells from blood. The source of these receptors is an adult in good health and CMV-seronegative.

The gene calls are TRBV2 and TRBJ2-1; unclear D gene. Germline lookup yields CDR1 SNHLY and CDR2 FYNNEI. The CDR3 is made up of 13 amino acids. Trimming left V 1 base short and J 1 base short, with 2 bases between. The CDR3 loop reads CASSEESYNEQFF. The CDR3 region has the DNA TGTGCCAGCAGTGAAGAATCCTACAATGAGCAGTTCTTC.

CDR3 nucleotides: TGTGCCAGCTCGCTACAGGGGCCTTTGAACACTGAAGCTTTCTTT. Translation: CASSLQGPLNTEAFF. V usage is TRBV18 and J usage is TRBJ1-1, with TRBD1 identical over 7 bases. This CDR3 comprises 15 residues. V lost 6 bases, J lost 0 bases, and 7 bases stayed unmatched. From germline, CDR1 is KGHSH and CDR2 LQKENI.

The gene calls are TRBV9 and TRBJ2-5; no clear D. The CDR3 runs 13 residues. V was clipped by 1 base and J by 3 bases, with 7 bases between them. Germline CDR1 and CDR2: SGDLS and YYNGEE. The CDR3 DNA reads as TGTGCCAGCAGCGTATACTCCGAAGAGACCCAGTACTTC. Translation: CASSVYSEETQYF.

The rearrangement uses TRBV7-2 and TRBJ2-5; 8 bases map to TRBD1. The CDR3 has 14 amino acids. Germline CDR1 is SGHTA and CDR2 is FQGNSA. The junction had 5 bases not matched to a gene; V was cut back by 3 bases and J by 5 bases. Here the CDR3 reads CASSFYGQGETQYF. As DNA, the CDR3 is TGTGCCAGCAGCTTCTACGGACAGGGCGAGACCCAGTACTTC.

J is TRBJ2-1 and V is TRBV6-5, with a weak D call TRBD1 (7 bases). This CDR3 has 11 amino acids. Germline V gene lookup returns CDR1 MNHEY and CDR2 SVGAGI. V was clipped by 6 bases and J by 15 bases, with 15 bases between them. CDR3 residues: CASRLQGRWFF. The CDR3, as DNA: TGTGCCAGCAGACTACAGGGGAGGTGGTTCTTC.

V and J are TRBV7-3 and TRBJ1-3; D call uncertain. The germline V gene encodes CDR1 SGHTA and CDR2 FQGTGA. The CDR3 length is 13 residues. V was pared by 5 bases and J by 4 bases, with 9 bases between. The CDR3 is CASSGGFGNTIYF. The CDR3 DNA sequence: TGTGCCAGCAGCGGAGGGTTCGGAAACACCATATATTTT.

This chain joins TRBV28 and TRBJ1-4, with 9 bases fitting TRBD1. Germline V CDR1 and CDR2: MDHEN, SYDVKM. The V gene end was trimmed by 6 bases and the J gene end by 4 bases; junction bases not matched to a gene: 3. The length of the CDR3 is 14 residues. CDR3 amino acids: CASRRQGGNEKLFF. CDR3 sequence (DNA): TGTGCCAGCAGAAGACAGGGGGGTAATGAAAAACTGTTTTTT.

The chain recombines TRBV30 with TRBJ2-3; maybe TRBD2 (6 bases). The CDR3 covers 14 residues. The V gene lost 1 base and the J gene lost 1 base, with 9 bases spanning the gap. Germline loops: CDR1 GTSNPN, CDR2 SVGIG (reference sequence). CDR3 nucleotide sequence: TGTGCCTGGAGTGGGGGCGGGGGCACAGATACGCAGTATTTT. As protein: CAWSGGGGTDTQYF.

This chain connects TRBV5-1 to TRBJ2-1, with 13 bases aligning to TRBD2. Looked up from germline, CDR1 is SGHRS and CDR2 is YFSETQ. Trimming removed 4 bases from V and 1 base from J; junction bases left unmatched: 5. This CDR3 has 17 amino acids. CDR3 in amino acids: CASSLLAGGPSYNEQFF. As DNA, the CDR3 is TGCGCCAGCAGCCTACTAGCGGGGGGGCCGTCCTACAATGAGCAGTTCTTC.

This clone was observed once. The chain recombines TRBV5-1 with TRBJ2-5; 12 nucleotides match TRBD2. V gave up 4 bases and J gave up 5 bases; unmatched junction bases: 3. The CDR3 is 14 residues long. Germline assignment: CDR1 SGHRS and CDR2 YFSETQ. The chain's CDR3 is CASSRLAGVETQYF. The CDR3 DNA reads as TGCGCCAGCAGCCGACTAGCGGGGGTTGAGACCCAGTACTTC.

This clone was found once. V usage is TRBV7-8 and J usage is TRBJ1-3; 8 nucleotides match TRBD1. The CDR3 runs to 18 residues. The germline gives CDR1 SGHVS, CDR2 FQNEAQ. V lost 5 bases, J lost 0 bases, and 12 bases stayed unmatched. The CDR3 region is CASSPSGQGSPSGNTIYF. The DNA of the CDR3 is TGTGCCAGCAGCCCTTCCGGACAGGGATCGCCCTCTGGAAACACCATATATTTT. Based on the CDR3 plus reference TRBV7-8 and TRBJ1-3, the full variable domain is GAGVSQSPRYKVAKRGQDVALRCDPISGHVSLFWYQQALGQGPEFLTYFQNEAQLDKSGLPSDRFFAERPEGSVSTLKIQRTQQEDSAVYLCASSPSGQGSPSGNTIYFGEGSWLTVV.

This clone was picked up a small number of times. The CDR3 DNA follows: TGTGCCAGCCAGGGGCCGGGATACAATGAGCAGTTCTTC. It translates to CASQGPGYNEQFF. J is TRBJ2-1 and V is TRBV28; maybe TRBD1 (6 bases). Per the germline V gene, CDR1 is MDHEN and CDR2 is SYDVKM. V was shortened by 8 bases and J by 4 bases, with 12 bases between the two germline ends. This CDR3 comprises 13 residues.

The chain couples TRBV5-1 to TRBJ2-7, with a weak D call TRBD2 (6 bases). The CDR3 is 15 amino acids. Between the trimmed V and J ends, which lost 0 bases and 2 bases, there was a span of 12 bases. Looked up from germline, CDR1 is SGHRS and CDR2 is YFSETQ. CDR3 sequence (DNA): TGCGCCAGCAGCTTGGCCGGGAGTAGGGCCTACGAGCAGTACTTC. Translation: CASSLAGSRAYEQYF.

V usage is TRBV11-2 and J usage is TRBJ1-1; perhaps TRBD1 as D (6 bases). Trimming took 0 bases from V and 10 from J, leaving 12 bases between them. Germline V gene data show CDR1 as SGHAT and CDR2 as FQNNGV. The CDR3 is 13 residues long. The CDR3, as DNA: TGTGCCAGCAGCTTAGATGGGGGGCGAGCAGCTTTCTTT. Translating gives CASSLDGGRAAFF.

This clone was found a few times. The V gene is TRBV7-2, the J gene TRBJ2-2; D is undetermined. The germline V gene encodes CDR1 SGHTA and CDR2 FQGNSA. This CDR3 region has 15 residues. With 0 bases removed from V and 3 bases from J, the gap between germline ends came to 8 bases. This chain's CDR3 is CASSLAKVDTGELFF. Written as DNA, the CDR3 is TGTGCCAGCAGCTTAGCGAAGGTGGACACCGGGGAGCTGTTTTTT.

The chain is built from TRBV11-2 and TRBJ2-5, with D perhaps TRBD1 (6 bases). The ends were cut back, 5 bases at V and 3 bases at J, with 19 bases in the middle. The CDR3 is 16 amino acids. From germline, CDR1 is SGHAT and CDR2 FQNNGV. CDR3 DNA sequence: TGTGCCAGCAGCCGGTCGGACAGTAGACTTAAAGAGACCCAGTACTTC. Amino acids: CASSRSDSRLKETQYF.

The chain links TRBV6-5 to TRBJ1-1; a possible D gene is TRBD1 (6 bases). This CDR3 has 15 amino acids. Germline CDR1 is MNHEY and CDR2 is SVGAGI. The germline V and J ends were trimmed by 0 bases and 8 bases, with 16 bases remaining between them. CDR3 sequence: CASSYSGTLGYEAFF. As DNA, the CDR3 is TGTGCCAGCAGTTACTCAGGGACACTCGGTTACGAAGCTTTCTTT.

The sample holds one count of this clone. This chain connects TRBV7-7 to TRBJ2-5, with D tentatively TRBD1 (6 bases). V lost 5 bases, J lost 4 bases, and 8 bases lay in between. Germline V CDR1 and CDR2: SSHAT, FNYEAQ (reference sequence). The CDR3 spans 12 residues. The CDR3 DNA sequence: TGTGCCAGCAGCGCCAGGGGAGAGACCCAGTACTTC. Protein sequence: CASSARGETQYF.